This is a list of T cell receptor beta chains from one sample in a study of cytomegalovirus exposure and HLA in healthy donors. Some clones are missing from TCRdb's copy, which holds only in-frame ones; the method was immunoSEQ multiplex PCR. The repertoire has some 140,000 clones, approximately 9% of them found once; the top ten carry 6% to 7.5%. The sample consisted of PBMCs. Receptors originate from a middle-aged woman in good health and CMV-seropositive. The CDR3 runs from the conserved cysteine through the conserved F or W. A D gene is named only where the DNA matches it firmly.

CASSLDPGGGGDTQYF | TRBV5-4 | -
CASSSGQSTDTQYF | TRBV5-1 | -
CASSRRDRGGYGYTF | TRBV19 | TRBD1
CASRSDSMNTEAFF | TRBV5-1 | -
CASSLLYEQYF | TRBV7-2 | -
CASSERYTEAFF | TRBV6-5 | -
CASSLRAGVSYEQYF | TRBV11-2 | TRBD2
CASSLVAAGELFF | TRBV5-4 | -
CASRSGRQGNYEQYF | TRBV5-6 | TRBD1
CASSFRPGGSTEAFF | TRBV7-2 | -